This T cell receptor beta chain was identified in a study of T cell responses to AZD1222 COVID-19 vaccine. V was shortened by 5 bases and J by 2 bases, with 21 bases between the two germline ends. The CDR3 is 17 amino acids. The germline V gene has CDR1 SEHNR and CDR2 FQNEAQ (reference sequence). Sequenced by immunoSEQ multiplex PCR; TCRdb stores in-frame clones only, minus some. The table records roughly 120,000 clones, roughly 91% of them present only once. The sequence derives from an adult who received the AZD1222 COVID-19 vaccine. V usage is TRBV7-9 and J usage is TRBJ1-2; D perhaps matches TRBD1 (6 bases). Sample: peripheral blood, taken 28 days after the second AZD1222 dose. CDR3 sequence reads: CASSNIPLDSSNYGYTF. Here the CDR3 DNA reads TGTGCCAGCAGCAATATTCCCCTGGACAGTTCCAACTATGGCTACACCTTC.